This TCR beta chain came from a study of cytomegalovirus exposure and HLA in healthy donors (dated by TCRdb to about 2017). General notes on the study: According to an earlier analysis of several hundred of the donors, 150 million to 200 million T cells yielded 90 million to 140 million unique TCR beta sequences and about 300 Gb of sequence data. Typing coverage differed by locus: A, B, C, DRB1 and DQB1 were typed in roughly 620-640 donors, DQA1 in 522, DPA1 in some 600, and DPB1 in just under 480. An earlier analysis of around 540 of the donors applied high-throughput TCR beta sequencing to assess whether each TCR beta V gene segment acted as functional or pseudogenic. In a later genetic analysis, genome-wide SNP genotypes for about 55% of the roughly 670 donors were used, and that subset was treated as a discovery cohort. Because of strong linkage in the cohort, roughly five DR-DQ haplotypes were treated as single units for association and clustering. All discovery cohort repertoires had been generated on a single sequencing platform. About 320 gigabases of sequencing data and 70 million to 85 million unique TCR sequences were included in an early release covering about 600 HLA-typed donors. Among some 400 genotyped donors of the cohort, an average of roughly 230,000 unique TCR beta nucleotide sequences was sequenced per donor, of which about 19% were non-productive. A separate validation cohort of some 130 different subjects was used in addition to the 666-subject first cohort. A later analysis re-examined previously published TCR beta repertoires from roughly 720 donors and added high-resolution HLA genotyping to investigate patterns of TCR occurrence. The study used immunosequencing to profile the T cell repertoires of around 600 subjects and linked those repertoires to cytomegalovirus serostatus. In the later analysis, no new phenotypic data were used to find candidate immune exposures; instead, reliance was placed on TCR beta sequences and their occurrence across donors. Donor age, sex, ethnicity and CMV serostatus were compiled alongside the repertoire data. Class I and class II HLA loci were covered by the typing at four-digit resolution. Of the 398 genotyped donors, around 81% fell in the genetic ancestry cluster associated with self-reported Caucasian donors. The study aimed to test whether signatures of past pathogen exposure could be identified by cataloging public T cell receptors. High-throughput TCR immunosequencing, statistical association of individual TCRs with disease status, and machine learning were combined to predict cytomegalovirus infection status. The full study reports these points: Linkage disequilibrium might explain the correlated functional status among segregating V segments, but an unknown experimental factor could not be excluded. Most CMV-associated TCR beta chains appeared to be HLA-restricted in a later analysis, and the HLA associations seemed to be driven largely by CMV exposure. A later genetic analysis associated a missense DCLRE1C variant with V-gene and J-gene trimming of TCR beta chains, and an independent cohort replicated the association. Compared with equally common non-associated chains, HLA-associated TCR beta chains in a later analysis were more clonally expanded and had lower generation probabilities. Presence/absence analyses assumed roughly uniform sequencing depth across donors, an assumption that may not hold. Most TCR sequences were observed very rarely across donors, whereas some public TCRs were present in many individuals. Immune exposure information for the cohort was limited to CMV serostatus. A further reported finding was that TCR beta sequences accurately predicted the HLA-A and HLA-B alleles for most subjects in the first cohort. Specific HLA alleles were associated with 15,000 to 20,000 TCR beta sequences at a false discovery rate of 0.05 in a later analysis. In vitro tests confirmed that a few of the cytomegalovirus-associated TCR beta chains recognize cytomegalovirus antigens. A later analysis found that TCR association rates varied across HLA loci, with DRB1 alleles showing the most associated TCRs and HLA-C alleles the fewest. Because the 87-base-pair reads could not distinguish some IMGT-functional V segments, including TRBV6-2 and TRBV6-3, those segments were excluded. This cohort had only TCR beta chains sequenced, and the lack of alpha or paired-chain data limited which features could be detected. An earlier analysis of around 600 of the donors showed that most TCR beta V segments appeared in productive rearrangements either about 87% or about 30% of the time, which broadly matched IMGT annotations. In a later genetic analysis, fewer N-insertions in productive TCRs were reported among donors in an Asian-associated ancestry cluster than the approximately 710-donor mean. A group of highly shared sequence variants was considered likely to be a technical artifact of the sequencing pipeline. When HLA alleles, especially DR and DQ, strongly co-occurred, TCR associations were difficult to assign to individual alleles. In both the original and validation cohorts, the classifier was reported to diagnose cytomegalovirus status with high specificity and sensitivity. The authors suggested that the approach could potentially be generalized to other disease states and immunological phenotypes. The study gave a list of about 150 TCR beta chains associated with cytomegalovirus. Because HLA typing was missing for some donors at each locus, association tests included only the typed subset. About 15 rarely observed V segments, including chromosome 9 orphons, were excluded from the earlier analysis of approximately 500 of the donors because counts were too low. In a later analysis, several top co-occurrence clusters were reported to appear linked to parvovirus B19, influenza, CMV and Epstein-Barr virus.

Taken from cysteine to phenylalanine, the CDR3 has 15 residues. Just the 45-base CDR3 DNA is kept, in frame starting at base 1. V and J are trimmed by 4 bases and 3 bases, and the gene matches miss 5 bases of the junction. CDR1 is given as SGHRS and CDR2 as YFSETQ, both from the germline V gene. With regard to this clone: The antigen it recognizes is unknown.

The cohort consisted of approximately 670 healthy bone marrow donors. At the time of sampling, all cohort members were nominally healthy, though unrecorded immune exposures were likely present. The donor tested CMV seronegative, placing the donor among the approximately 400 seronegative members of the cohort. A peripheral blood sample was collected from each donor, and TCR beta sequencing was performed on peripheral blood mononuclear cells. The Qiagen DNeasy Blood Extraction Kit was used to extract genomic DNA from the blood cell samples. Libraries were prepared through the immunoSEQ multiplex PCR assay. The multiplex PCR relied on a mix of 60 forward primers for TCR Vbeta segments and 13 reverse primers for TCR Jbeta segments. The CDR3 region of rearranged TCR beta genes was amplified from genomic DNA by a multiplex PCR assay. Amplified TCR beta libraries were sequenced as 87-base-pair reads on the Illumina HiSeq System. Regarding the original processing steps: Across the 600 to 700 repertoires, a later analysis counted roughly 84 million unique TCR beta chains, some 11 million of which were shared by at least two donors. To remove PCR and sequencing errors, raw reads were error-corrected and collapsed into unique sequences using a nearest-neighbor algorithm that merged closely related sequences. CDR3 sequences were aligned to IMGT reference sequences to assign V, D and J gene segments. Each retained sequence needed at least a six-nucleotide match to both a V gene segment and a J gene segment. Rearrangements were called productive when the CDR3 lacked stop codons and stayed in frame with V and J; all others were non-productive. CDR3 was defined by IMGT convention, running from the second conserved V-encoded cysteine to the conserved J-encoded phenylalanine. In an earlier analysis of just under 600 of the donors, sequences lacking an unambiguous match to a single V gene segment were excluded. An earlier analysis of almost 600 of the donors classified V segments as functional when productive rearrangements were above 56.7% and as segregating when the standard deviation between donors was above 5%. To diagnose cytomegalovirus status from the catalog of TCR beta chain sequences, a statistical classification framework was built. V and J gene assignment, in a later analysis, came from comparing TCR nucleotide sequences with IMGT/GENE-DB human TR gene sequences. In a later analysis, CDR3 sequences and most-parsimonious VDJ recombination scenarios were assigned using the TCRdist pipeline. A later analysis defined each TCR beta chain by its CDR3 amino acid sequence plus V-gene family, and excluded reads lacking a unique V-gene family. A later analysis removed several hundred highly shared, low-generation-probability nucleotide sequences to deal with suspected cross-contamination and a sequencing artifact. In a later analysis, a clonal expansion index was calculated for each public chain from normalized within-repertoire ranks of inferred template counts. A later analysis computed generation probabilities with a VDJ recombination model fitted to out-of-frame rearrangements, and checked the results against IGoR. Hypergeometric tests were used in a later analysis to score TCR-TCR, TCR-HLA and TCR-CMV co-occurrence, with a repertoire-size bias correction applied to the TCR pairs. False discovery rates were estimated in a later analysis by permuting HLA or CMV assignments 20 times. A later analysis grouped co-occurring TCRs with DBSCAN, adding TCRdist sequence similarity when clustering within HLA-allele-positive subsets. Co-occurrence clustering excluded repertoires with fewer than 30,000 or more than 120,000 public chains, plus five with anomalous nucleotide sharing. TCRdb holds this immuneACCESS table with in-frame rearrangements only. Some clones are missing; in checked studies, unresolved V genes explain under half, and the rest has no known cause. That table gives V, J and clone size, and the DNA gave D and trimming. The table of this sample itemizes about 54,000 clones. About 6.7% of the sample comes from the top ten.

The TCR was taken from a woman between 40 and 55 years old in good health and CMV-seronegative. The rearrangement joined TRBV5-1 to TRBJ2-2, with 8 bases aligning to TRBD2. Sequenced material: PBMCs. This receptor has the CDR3 CASSSREGHTGELFF. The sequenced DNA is TGCGCCAGCAGCAGCCGGGAGGGCCACACCGGGGAGCTGTTTTTT.